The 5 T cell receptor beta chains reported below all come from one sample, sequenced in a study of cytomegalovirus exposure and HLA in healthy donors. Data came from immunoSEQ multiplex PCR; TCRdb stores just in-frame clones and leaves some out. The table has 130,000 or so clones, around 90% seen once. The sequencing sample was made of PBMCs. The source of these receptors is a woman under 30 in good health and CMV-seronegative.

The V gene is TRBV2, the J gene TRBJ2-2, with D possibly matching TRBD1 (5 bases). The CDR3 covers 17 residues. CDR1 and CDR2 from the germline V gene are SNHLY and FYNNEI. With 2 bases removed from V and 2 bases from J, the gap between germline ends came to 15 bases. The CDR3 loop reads CASSEISGQVNTGELFF. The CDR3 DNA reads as TGTGCCAGCAGTGAAATTTCAGGGCAGGTCAACACCGGGGAGCTGTTTTTT.

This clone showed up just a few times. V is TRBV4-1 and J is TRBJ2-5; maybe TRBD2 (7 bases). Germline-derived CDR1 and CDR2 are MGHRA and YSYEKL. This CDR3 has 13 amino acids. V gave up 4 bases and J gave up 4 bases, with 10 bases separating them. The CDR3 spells CASSRGGLETQYF. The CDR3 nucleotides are TGCGCCAGCAGCCGGGGGGGCTTAGAGACCCAGTACTTC.

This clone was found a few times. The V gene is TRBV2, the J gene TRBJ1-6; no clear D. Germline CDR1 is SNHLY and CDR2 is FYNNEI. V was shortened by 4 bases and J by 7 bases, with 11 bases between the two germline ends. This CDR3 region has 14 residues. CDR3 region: CASSGRDLNSPLHF. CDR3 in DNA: TGTGCCAGCAGTGGACGGGATCTAAATTCACCCCTCCACTTT.

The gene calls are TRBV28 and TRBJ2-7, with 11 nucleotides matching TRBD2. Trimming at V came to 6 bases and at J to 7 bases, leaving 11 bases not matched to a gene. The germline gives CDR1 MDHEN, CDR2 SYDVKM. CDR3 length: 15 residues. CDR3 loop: CASRHIAGGPGEQYF. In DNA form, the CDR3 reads TGTGCCAGCAGGCATATAGCGGGGGGGCCGGGAGAGCAGTACTTC. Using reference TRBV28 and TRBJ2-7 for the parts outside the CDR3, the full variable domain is DVKVTQSSRYLVKRTGEKVFLECVQDMDHENMFWYRQDPGLGLRLIYFSYDVKMKEKGDIPEGYSVSREKKERFSLILESASTNQTSMYLCASRHIAGGPGEQYFGPGTRLTVT.

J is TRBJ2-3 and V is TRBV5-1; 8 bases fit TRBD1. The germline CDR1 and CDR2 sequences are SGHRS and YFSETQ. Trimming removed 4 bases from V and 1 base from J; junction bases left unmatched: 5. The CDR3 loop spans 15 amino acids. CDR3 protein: CASSQPTGGTDTQYF. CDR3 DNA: TGCGCCAGCAGCCAACCGACAGGGGGCACAGATACGCAGTATTTT.